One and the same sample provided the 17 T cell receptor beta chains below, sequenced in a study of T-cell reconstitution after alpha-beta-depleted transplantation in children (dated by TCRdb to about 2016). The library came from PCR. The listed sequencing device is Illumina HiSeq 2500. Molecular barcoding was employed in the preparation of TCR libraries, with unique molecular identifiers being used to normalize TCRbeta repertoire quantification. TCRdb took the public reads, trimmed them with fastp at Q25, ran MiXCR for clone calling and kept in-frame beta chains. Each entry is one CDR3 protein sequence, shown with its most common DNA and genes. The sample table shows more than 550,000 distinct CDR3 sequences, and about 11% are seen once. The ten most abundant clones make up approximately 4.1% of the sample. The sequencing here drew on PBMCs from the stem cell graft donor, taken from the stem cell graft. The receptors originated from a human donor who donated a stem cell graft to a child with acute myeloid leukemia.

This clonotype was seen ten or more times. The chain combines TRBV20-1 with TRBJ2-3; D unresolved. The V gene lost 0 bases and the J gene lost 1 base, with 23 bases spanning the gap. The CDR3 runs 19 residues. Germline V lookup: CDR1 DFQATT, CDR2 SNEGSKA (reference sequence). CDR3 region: CSARDSPRLGSPRTDTQYF. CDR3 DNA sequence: TGCAGTGCTAGAGATAGTCCCCGATTAGGTTCTCCACGCACAGATACGCAGTATTTT.

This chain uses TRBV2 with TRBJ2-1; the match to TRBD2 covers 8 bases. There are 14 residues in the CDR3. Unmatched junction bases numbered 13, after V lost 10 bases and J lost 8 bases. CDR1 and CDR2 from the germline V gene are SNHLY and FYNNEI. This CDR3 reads CATDQAGVGHEQFF. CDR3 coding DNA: TGTGCCACCGACCAAGCGGGAGTCGGTCATGAGCAGTTCTTC.

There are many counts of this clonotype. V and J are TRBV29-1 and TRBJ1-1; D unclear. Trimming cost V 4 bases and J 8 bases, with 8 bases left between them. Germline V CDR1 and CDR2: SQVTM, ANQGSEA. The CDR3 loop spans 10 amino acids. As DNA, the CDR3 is TGCAGCGTTGGCGGGCAGGAAGCTTTCTTT. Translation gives CSVGGQEAFF.

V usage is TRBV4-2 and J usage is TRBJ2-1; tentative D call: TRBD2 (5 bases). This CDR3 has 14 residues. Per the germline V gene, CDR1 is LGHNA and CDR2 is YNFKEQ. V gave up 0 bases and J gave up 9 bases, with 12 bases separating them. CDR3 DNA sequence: TGTGCCAGCAGCCAAGATGCGGCTAGCAGTGAGCAGTTCTTC. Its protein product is CASSQDAASSEQFF.

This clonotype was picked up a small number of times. CDR3 amino acids: CASSVEAGRIYNEQFF. The CDR3 DNA is TGTGCCAGCAGTGTTGAAGCGGGGAGGATCTACAATGAGCAGTTCTTC. The chain is built from TRBV6-4 and TRBJ2-1; 7 positions agree with TRBD2. The germline V gene encodes CDR1 MRHNA and CDR2 SNTAGT. J was trimmed by 3 bases and V by 4 bases; bases with no gene match: 9. The CDR3 is 16 amino acids.

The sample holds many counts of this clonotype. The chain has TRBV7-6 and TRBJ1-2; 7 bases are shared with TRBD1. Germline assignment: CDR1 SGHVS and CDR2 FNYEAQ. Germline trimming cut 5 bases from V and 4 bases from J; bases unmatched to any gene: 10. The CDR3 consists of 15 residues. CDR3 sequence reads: CASSPRQGNSYGYTF. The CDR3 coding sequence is TGTGCCAGCAGCCCCCGACAGGGCAACAGCTATGGCTACACCTTC.

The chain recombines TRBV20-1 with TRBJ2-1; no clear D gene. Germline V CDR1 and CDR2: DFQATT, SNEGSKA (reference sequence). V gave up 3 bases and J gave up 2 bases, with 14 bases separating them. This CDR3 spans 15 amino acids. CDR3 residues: CSASPMRSAYNEQFF. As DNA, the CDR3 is TGCAGTGCTAGCCCCATGCGGTCCGCCTACAATGAGCAGTTCTTC.

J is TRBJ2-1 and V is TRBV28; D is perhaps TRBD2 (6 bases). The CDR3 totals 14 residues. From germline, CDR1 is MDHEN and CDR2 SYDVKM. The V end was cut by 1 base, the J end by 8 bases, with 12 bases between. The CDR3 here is CASSLSRSGDEQFF. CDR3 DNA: TGTGCCAGCAGTTTATCCCGGTCGGGGGATGAGCAGTTCTTC.

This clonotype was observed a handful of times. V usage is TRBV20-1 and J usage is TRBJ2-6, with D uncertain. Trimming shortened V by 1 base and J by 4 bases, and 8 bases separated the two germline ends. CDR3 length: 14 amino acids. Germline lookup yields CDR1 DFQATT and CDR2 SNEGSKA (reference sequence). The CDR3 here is CSARVETGANVLTF. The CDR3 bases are TGCAGTGCTAGAGTGGAAACCGGGGCCAACGTCCTGACTTTC.

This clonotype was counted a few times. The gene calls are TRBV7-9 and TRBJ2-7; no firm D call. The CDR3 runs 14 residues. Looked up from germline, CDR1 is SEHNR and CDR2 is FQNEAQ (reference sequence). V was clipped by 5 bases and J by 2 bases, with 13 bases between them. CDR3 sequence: CASSPAAVAYEQYF. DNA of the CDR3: TGTGCCAGCAGCCCCGCCGCGGTAGCCTACGAGCAGTACTTC.

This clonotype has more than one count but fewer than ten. DNA of the CDR3: TGCAGTGCTAGAGATGCCGGGACAGGGAGGGAAAAACTGTTTTTT. Protein: CSARDAGTGREKLFF. The chain joins TRBV20-1 to TRBJ1-4; 9 bases are a match to TRBD1. Germline CDR1 and CDR2: DFQATT and SNEGSKA (reference sequence). The CDR3 totals 15 residues. The ends lost 0 bases at V and 8 bases at J; junction bases unmatched: 7.

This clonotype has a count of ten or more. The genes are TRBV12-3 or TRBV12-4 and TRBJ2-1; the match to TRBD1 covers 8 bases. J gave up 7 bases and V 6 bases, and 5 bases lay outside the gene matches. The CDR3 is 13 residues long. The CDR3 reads CASSSTGVNEQFF. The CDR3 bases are TGTGCCAGCAGCTCGACAGGGGTAAATGAGCAGTTCTTC.

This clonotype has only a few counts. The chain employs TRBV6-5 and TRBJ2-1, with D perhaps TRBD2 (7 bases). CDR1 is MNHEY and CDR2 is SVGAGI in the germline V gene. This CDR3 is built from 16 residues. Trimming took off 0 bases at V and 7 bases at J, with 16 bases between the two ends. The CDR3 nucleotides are TGTGCCAGCAGTTACTCCTGGGGGGGCCATAGAAATGAGCAGTTCTTC. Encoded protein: CASSYSWGGHRNEQFF.

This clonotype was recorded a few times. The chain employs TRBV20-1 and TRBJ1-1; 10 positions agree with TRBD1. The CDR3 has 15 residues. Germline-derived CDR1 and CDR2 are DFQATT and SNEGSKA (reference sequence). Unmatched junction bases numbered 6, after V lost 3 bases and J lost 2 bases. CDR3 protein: CSASLTGGANTEAFF. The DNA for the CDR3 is TGCAGTGCTAGCCTGACAGGGGGCGCAAACACTGAAGCTTTCTTT.

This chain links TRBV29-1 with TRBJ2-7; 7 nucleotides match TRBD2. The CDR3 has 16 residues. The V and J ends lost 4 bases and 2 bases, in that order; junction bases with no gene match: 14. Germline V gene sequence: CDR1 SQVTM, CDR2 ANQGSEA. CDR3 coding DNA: TGCAGCGTTGGCCCTCCCTGGGGGGAGGGCACCTACGAGCAGTACTTC. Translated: CSVGPPWGEGTYEQYF.

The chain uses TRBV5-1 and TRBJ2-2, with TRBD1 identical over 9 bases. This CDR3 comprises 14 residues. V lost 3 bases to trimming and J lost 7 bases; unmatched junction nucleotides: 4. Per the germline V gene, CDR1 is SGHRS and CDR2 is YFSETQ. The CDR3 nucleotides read TGCGCCAGCAGCTCTCGACAGGGGGACGGGGAGCTGTTTTTT. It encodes CASSSRQGDGELFF.

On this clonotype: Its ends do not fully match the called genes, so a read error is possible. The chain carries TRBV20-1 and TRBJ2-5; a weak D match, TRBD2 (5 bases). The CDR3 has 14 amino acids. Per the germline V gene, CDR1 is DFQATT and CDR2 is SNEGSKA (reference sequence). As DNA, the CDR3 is TGCAGTGCTTCCCCCGGGAACCCCCAACAGACCCAGTACTTC. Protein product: CSASPGNPQQTQYF.